These 2 T cell receptor beta chains originate from one sample sequenced in a study of blood T cells in healthy people across ages. Using a J-beta primer mix together with a sample-barcoded 5' primer, a second PCR was run for about 6 to 12 cycles. TCRdb re-called the 5' RACE reads through MiXCR, storing one row per CDR3 protein. The sample lists roughly 930,000 distinct CDR3 sequences, roughly 52% occurring once. Material: blood. These receptors all come from a man aged 30-40 years in good health.

The chain employs TRBV6-5 and TRBJ1-2; a possible D gene is TRBD1 (5 bases). This CDR3 has 15 residues. Looked up from germline, CDR1 is MNHEY and CDR2 is SVGAGI. V was trimmed by 3 bases and J by 3 bases, leaving 14 bases between them. CDR3 region: CASSYGFGADYGYTF. The CDR3 coding sequence is TGTGCCAGCAGTTATGGCTTTGGGGCCGACTATGGCTACACCTTC.

The V call is TRBV27, the J call TRBJ1-2; no clear D. The CDR3 sequence is 14 residues long. Per germline, CDR1 MNHEY and CDR2 SMNVEV (reference sequence). The V and J ends lost 2 bases and 3 bases respectively, with 10 bases between them. This chain's CDR3 is CASSLNRLHYGYTF. CDR3 DNA: TGTGCCAGCAGTTTAAACCGGCTTCACTATGGCTACACCTTC.